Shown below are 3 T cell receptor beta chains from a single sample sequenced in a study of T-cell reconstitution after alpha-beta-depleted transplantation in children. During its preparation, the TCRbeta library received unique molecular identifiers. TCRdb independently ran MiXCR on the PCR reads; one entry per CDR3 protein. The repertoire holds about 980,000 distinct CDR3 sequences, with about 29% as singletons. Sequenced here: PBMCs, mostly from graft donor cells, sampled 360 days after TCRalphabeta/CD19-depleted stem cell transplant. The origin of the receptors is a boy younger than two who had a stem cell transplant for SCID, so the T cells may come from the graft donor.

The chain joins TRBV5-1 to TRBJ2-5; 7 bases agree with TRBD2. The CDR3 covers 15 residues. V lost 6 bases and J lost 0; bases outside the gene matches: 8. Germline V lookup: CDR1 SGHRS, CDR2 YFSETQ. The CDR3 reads CASTYLAGNQETQYF. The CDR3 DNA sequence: TGCGCCAGCACCTACTTAGCGGGCAACCAAGAGACCCAGTACTTC.

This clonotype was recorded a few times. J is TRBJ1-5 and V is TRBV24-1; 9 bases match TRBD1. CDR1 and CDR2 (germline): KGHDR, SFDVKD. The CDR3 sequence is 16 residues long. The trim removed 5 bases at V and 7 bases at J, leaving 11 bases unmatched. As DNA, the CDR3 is TGTGCCACCAGTGGGTCCGGCCGGGACAGGGAACAGCCCCAGCATTTT. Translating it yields CATSGSGRDREQPQHF.

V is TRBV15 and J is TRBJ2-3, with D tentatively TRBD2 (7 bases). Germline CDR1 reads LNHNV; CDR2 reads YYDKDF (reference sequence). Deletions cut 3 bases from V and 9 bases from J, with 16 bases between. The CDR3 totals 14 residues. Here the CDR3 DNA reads TGTGCCACCAGCAGCGGGGGGCATCTGAGAACGCAGTATTTT. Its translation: CATSSGGHLRTQYF.